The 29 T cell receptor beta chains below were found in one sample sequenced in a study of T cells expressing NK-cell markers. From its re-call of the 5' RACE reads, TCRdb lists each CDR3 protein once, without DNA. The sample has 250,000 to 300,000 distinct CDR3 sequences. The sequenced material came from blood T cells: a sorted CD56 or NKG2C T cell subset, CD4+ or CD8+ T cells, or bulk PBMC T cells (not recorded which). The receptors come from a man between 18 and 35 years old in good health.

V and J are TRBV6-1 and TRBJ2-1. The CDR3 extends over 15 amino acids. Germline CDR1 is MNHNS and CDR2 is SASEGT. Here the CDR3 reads CASSESGRSSNEQFF.

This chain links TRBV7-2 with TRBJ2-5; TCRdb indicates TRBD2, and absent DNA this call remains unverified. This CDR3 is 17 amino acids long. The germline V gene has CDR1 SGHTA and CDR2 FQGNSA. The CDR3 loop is CASSYLGASSIGETQYF.

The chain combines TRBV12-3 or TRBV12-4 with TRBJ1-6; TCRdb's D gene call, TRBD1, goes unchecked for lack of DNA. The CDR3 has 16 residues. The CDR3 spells CASSSGQGEGNSPLHF.

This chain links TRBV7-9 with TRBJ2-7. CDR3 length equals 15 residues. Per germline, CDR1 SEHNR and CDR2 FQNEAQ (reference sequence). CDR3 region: CASSLVQREPYEQYF. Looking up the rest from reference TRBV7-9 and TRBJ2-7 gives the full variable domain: DTGVSQNPRHKITKRGQNVTFRCDPISEHNRLYWYRQTLGQGPEFLTYFQNEAQLEKSRLLSDRFSAERPKGSFSTLEIQRTEQGDSAMYLCASSLVQREPYEQYFGPGTRLTVT.

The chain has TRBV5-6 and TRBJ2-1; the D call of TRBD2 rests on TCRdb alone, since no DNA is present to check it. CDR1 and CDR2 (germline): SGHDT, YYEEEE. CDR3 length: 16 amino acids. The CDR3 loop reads CASSPEVAATYNEQFF.

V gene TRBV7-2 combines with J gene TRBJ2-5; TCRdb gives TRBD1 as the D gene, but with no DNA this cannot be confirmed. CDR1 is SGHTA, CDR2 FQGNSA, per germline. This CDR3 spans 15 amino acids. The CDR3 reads CASRRTGVYQETQYF.

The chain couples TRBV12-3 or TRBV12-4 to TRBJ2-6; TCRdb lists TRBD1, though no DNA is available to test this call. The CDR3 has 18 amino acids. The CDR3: CASSSLRTVSSGANVLTF.

This chain's CDR3 is CASSPTGMTYNEQFF. The rearrangement uses TRBV12-3 or TRBV12-4 and TRBJ2-1; TCRdb gives TRBD1 as the D gene, but with no DNA this cannot be confirmed. The CDR3 runs to 15 residues.

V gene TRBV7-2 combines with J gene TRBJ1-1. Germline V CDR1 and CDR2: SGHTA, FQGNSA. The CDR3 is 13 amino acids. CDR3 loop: CASSLGWGFEAFF.

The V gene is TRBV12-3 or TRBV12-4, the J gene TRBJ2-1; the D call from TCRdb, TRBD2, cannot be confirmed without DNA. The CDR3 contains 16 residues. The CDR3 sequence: CASSSRLAGIFNEQFF.

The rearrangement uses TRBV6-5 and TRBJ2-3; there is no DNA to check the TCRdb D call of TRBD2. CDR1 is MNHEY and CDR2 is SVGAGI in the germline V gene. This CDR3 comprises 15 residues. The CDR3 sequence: CASSYLAAERDTQYF.

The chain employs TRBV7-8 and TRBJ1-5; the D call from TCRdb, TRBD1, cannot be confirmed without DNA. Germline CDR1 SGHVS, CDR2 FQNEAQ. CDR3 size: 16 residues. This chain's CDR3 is CASSSTLWDTDQPQHF.

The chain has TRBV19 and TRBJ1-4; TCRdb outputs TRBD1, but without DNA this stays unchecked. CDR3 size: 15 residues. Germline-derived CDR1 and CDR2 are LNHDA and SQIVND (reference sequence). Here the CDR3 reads CASNKVGGTNEKLFF. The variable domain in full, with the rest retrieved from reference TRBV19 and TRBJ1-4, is DGGITQSPKYLFRKEGQNVTLSCEQNLNHDAMYWYRQDPGQGLRLIYYSQIVNDFQKGDIAEGYSVSREKKESFPLTVTSAQKNPTAFYLCASNKVGGTNEKLFFGSGTQLSVL.

The CDR3 sequence is CSAAAMASYNEQFF. The chain carries TRBV20-1 and TRBJ2-1. The CDR3 totals 14 residues. CDR1 is DFQATT and CDR2 is SNEGSKA in the germline V gene (reference sequence).

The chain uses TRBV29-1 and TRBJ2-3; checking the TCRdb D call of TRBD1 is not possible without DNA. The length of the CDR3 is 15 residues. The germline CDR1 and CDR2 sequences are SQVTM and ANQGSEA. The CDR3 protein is CSGLGNRGGTDTQYF.

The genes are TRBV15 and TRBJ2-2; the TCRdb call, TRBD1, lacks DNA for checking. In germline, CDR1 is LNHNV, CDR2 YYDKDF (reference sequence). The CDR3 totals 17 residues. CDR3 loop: CATSRDLGAQGTGELFF.

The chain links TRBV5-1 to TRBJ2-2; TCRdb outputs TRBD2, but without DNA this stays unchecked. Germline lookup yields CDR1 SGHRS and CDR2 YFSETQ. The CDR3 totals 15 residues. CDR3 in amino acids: CASSLRQGLAGELFF.

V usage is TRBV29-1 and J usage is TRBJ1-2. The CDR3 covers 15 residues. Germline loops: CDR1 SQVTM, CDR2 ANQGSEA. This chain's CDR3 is CSVDMAAFPNYGYTF.

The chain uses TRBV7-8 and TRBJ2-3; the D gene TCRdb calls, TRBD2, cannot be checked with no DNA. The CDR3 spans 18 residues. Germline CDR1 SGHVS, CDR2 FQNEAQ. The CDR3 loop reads CASSPRLTSGKGTDTQYF.

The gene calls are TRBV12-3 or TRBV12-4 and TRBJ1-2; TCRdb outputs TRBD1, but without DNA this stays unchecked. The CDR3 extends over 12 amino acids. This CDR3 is CASEIQGHGYTF.

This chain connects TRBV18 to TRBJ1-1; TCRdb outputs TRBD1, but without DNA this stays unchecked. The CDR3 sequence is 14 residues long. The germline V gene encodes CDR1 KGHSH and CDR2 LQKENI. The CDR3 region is CASSGQGLNTEAFF.

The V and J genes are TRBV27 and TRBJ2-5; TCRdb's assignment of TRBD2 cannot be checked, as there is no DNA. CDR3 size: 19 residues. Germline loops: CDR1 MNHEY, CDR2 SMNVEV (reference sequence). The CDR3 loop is CASGRRVFSDSSFIGTQYF.

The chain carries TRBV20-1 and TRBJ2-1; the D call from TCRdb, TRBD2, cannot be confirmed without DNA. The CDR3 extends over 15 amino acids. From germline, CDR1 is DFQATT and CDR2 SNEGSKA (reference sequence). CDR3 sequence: CSAIPTRRGWNEQFF.

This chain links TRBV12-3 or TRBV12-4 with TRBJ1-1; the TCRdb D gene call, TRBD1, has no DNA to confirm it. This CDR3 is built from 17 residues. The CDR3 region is CASSFGAVGRVNTEAFF.

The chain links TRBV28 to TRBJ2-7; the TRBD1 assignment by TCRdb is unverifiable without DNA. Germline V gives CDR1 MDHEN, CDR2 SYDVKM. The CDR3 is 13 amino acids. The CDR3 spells CASSTPTGYEQYF.

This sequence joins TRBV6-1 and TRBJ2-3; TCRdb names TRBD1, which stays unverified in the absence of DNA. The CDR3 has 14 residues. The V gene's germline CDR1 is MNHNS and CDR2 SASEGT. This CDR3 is CASNPGHHTDTQYF.

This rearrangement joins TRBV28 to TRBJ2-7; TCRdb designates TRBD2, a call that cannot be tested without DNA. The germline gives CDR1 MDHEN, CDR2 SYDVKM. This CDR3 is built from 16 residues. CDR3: CASSSGTRGPSREQYF.

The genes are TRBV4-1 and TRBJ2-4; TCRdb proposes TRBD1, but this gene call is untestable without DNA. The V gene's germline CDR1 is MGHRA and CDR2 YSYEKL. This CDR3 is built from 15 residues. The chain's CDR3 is CASSQRSGTENIQYF.

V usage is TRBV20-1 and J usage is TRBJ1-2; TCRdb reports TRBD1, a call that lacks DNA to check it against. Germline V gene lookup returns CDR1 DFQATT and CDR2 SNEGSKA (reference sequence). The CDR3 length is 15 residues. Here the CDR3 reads CSARPPGRLNYGYTF.